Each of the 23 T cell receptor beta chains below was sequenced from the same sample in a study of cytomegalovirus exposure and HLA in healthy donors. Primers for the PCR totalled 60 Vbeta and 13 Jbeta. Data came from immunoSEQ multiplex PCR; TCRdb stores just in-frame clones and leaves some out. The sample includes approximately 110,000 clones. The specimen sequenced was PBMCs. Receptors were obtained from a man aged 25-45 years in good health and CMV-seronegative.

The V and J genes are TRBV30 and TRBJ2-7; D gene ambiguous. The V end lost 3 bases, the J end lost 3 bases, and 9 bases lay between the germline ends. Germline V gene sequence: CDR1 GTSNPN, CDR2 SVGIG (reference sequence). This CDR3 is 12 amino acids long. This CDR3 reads CAWSLGRYEQYF. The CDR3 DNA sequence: TGTGCCTGGAGCCTAGGTCGCTACGAGCAGTACTTC.

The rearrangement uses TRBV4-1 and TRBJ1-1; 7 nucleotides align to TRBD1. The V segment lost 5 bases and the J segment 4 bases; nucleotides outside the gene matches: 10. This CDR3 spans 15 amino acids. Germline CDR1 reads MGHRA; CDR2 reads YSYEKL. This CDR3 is CASSARTGVGTEAFF. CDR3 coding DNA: TGCGCCAGCAGCGCCCGAACAGGGGTGGGCACTGAAGCTTTCTTT.

In DNA, the CDR3 is TGTGCCAGCAGCTCCGCTAGGCGGGACCTCTCTGGGGCCAACGTCCTGACTTTC. This gives the protein CASSSARRDLSGANVLTF. This sequence joins TRBV5-4 and TRBJ2-6; D might be TRBD2 (6 bases). This CDR3 has 18 amino acids. Trimming cost V 3 bases and J 0 bases, with 16 bases left between them. CDR1 SGHNT and CDR2 YYREEE come from the germline V gene (reference sequence).

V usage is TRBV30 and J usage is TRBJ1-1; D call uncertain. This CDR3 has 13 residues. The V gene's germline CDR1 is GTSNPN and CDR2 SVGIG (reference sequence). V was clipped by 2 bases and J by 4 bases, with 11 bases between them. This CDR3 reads CAWSNGEGTEAFF. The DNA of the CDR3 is TGTGCCTGGAGTAATGGGGAGGGCACTGAAGCTTTCTTT.

CDR3 nucleotides: TGCGCCAGCAGCGTCGACAGGGCACCGGGCTACACCTTC. Encoded protein: CASSVDRAPGYTF. The chain joins TRBV5-1 to TRBJ1-2; 7 nucleotides match TRBD1. This CDR3 has 13 residues. Germline V lookup: CDR1 SGHRS, CDR2 YFSETQ. V lost 4 bases and J lost 8; bases outside the gene matches: 8.

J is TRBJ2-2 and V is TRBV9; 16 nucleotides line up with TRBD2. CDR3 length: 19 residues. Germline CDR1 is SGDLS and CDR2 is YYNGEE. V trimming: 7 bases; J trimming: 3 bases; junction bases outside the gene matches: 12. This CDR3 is CASVSPGLAGGLYTGELFF. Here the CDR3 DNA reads TGTGCCAGCGTTTCGCCGGGACTAGCGGGAGGGTTGTACACCGGGGAGCTGTTTTTT.

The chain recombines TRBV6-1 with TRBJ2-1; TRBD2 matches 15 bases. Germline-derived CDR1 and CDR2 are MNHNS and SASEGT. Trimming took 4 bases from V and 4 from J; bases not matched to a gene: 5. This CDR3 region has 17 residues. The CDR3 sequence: CASSGRTSGRAYNEQFF. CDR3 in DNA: TGTGCCAGCAGTGGGCGGACTAGCGGGAGGGCTTACAATGAGCAGTTCTTC.

CDR3 in DNA: TGTGCCAGCTCACTGGCCGGGCCTTCGGGGAGAAACACCGGGGAGCTGTTTTTT. It is translated as CASSLAGPSGRNTGELFF. This chain links TRBV18 with TRBJ2-2, with D possibly matching TRBD2 (5 bases). Trimming took 4 bases from V and 2 from J, leaving 20 bases between them. Germline V gives CDR1 KGHSH, CDR2 LQKENI. The CDR3 has 18 amino acids.

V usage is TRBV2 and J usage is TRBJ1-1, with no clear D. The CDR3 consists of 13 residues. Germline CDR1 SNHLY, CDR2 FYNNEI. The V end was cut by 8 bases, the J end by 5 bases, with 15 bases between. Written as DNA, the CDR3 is TGTGCCAGCGTTAGAAACCTAGATACTGAAGCTTTCTTT. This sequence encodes CASVRNLDTEAFF.

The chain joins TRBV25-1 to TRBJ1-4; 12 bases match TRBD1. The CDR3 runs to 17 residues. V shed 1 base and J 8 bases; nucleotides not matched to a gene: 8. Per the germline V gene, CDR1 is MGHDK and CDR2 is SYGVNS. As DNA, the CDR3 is TGTGCCAGCAGTGAATCTCGGGGACAGGGGGCGCGGGAAAAACTGTTTTTT. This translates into CASSESRGQGAREKLFF. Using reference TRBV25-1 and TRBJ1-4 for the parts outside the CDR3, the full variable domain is EADIYQTPRYLVIGTGKKITLECSQTMGHDKMYWYQQDPGMELHLIHYSYGVNSTEKGDLSSESTVSRIRTEHFPLTLESARPSHTSQYLCASSESRGQGAREKLFFGSGTQLSVL.

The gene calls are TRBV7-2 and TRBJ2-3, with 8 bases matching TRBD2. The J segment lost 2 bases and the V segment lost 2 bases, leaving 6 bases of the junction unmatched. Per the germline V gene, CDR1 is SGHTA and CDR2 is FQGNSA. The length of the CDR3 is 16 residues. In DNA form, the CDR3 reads TGTGCCAGCAGCTTAAGGAGCGGGAGTCCCACAGATACGCAGTATTTT. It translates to CASSLRSGSPTDTQYF.

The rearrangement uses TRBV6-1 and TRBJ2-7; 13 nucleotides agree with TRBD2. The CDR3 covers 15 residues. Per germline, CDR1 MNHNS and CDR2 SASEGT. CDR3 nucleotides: TGTGTGACTAGCGGGGGGTTCGTCTCCTCCTACGAGCAGTACTTC. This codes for CVTSGGFVSSYEQYF.

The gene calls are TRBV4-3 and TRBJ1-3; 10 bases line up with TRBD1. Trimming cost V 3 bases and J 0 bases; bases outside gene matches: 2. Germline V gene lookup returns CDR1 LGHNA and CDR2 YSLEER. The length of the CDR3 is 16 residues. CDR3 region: CASSQGQGSSGNTIYF. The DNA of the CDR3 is TGCGCCAGCAGCCAGGGACAGGGGAGCTCTGGAAACACCATATATTTT.

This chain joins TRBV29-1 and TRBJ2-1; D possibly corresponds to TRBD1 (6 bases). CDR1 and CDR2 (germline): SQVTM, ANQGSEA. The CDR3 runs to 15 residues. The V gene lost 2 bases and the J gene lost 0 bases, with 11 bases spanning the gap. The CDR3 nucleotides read TGCAGCGTTGAAAAAACAGGGAGCTCCTACAATGAGCAGTTCTTC. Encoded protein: CSVEKTGSSYNEQFF.

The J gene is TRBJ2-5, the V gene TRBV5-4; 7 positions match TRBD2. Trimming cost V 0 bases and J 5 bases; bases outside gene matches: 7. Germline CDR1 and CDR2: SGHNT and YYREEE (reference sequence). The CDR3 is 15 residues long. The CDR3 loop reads CASSLDTAGWETQYF. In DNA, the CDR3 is TGTGCCAGCAGCTTGGATACAGCGGGGTGGGAGACCCAGTACTTC.

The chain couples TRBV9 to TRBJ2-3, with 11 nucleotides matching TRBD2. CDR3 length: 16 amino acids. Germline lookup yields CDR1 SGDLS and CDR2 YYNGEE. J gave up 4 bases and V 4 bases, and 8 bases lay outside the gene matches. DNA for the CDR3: TGTGCCAGCAGCCCTCAACTAGCGGGAGAATCAGATACGCAGTATTTT. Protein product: CASSPQLAGESDTQYF.

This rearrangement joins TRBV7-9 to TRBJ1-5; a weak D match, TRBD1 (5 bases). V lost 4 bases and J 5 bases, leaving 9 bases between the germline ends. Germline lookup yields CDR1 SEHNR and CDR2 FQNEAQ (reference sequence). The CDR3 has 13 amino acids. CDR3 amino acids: CASSSGWDQPQHF. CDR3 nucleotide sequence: TGTGCCAGCAGCTCAGGGTGGGATCAGCCCCAGCATTTT.

The CDR3 reads CASSPPVYHYEQYF. In DNA, the CDR3 is TGTGCCAGCTCACCACCGGTCTACCACTACGAGCAGTACTTC. V usage is TRBV18 and J usage is TRBJ2-7; D gene unclear. The germline gives CDR1 KGHSH, CDR2 LQKENI. V shed 0 bases and J shed 3 bases, with 9 bases lying between them. CDR3 length: 14 residues.

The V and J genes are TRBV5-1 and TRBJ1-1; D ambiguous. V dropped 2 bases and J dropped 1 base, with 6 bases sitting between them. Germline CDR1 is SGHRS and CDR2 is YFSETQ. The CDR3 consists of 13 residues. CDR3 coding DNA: TGCGCCAGCAGCTTCGCAGGGAACACTGAAGCTTTCTTT. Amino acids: CASSFAGNTEAFF.

CDR3: CASSFGTGEGDTQYF. The CDR3 region has the DNA TGTGCCAGCAGCTTCGGGACAGGGGAAGGCGATACGCAGTATTTT. The chain combines TRBV5-4 with TRBJ2-3; 10 nucleotides align to TRBD1. Germline V gene sequence: CDR1 SGHNT, CDR2 YYREEE (reference sequence). The CDR3 sequence is 15 residues long. V shed 2 bases and J 6 bases; nucleotides not matched to a gene: 6.

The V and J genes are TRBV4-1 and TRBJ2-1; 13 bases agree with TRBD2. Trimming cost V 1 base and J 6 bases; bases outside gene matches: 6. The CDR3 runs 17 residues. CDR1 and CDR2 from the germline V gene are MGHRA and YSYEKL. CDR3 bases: TGCGCCAGCAGCCAAGGAACGGGACTAGCGGGGAGCAATGAGCAGTTCTTC. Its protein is CASSQGTGLAGSNEQFF.

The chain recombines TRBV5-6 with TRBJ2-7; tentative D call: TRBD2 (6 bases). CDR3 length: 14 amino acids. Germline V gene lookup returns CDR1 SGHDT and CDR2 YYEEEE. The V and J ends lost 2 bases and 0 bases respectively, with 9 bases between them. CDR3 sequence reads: CASSFPGLSYEQYF. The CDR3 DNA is TGTGCCAGCAGCTTTCCGGGACTCTCCTACGAGCAGTACTTC.

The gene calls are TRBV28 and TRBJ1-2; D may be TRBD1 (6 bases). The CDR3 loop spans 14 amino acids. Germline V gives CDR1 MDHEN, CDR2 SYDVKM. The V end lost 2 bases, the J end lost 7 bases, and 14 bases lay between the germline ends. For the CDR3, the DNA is TGTGCCAGCAGTTTAATGGCAGGGGATGGTGGCTACACCTTC. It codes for CASSLMAGDGGYTF.